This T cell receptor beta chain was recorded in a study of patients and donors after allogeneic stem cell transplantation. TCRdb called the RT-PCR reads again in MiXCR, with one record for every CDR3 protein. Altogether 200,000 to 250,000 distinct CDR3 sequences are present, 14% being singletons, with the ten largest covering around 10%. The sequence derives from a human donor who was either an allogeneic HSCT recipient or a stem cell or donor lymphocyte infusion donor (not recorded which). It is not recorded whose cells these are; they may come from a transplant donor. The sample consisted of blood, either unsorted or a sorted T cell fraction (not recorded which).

The chain's CDR3 is CSALLSNTGELFF. The CDR3 region has the DNA TGCAGTGCCTTGCTTTCGAACACCGGGGAGCTGTTTTTT. V usage is TRBV20-1 and J usage is TRBJ2-2; D uncertain. Between the trimmed V and J ends, which lost 6 bases and 0 bases, there was a span of 8 bases. The CDR3 is made up of 13 amino acids. Germline V gene sequence: CDR1 DFQATT, CDR2 SNEGSKA (reference sequence).